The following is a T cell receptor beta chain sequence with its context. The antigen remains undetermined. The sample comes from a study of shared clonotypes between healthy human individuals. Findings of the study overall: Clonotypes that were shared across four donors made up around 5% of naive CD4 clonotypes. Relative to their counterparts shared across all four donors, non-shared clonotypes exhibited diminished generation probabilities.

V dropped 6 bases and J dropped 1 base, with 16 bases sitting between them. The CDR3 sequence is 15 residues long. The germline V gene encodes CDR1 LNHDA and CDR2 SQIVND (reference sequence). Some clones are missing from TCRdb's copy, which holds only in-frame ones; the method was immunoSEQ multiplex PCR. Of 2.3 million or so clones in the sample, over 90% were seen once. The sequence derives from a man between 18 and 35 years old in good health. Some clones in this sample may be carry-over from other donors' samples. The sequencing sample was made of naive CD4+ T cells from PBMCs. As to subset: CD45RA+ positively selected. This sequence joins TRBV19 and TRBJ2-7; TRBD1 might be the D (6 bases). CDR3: CASRKGGFMSYEQYF. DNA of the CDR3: TGTGCCAGTAGAAAAGGGGGTTTTATGTCCTACGAGCAGTACTTC.